This passage covers 21 T cell receptor beta chains from one sample sequenced in a study of T cell responses to AZD1222 COVID-19 vaccine. Some clones are missing from TCRdb's copy, which holds only in-frame ones; the method was immunoSEQ multiplex PCR. The sample lists 110,000 or so clones, approximately 88% occurring once. Here the sequenced sample was peripheral blood, taken 28 days after the second AZD1222 dose. Source of these receptors: an adult who received the AZD1222 COVID-19 vaccine.

The chain couples TRBV10-3 to TRBJ2-5, with D possibly being TRBD1 or TRBD2 (5 bases each). Trimming pared 10 bases from V and 2 bases from J, leaving 14 bases between. In germline, CDR1 is ENHRY, CDR2 SYGVKD. The CDR3 is made up of 13 amino acids. DNA of the CDR3: TGTGCCACTCGGGGCGGAGAACAAGAGACCCAGTACTTC. The encoded protein is CATRGGEQETQYF.

In regard to this clone: Additional DNA sequences in this sample encode the identical CDR3. The CDR3 DNA is TGCGCCAGCAGAAGCGACAGGGGGCTTGGCTACACCTTC. Its protein is CASRSDRGLGYTF. The chain couples TRBV5-1 to TRBJ1-2, with 10 positions matching TRBD1. In germline, CDR1 is SGHRS, CDR2 YFSETQ. The CDR3 is 13 amino acids. J lost 7 bases, V lost 5 bases, and 5 bases had no gene match.

The gene calls are TRBV4-3 and TRBJ2-3; TRBD2 might be the D (6 bases). The germline V gene has CDR1 LGHNA and CDR2 YSLEER. The CDR3 contains 17 residues. Trimming stripped 3 bases from V and 3 bases from J, with 19 bases between. CDR3 protein: CASSHPGGKGRTDTQYF. The CDR3 DNA is TGCGCCAGCAGCCACCCCGGGGGTAAGGGAAGAACAGATACGCAGTATTTT.

The gene calls are TRBV4-3 and TRBJ2-7, with a weak D call TRBD2 (5 bases). The CDR3 runs 17 residues. Trimming stripped 1 base from V and 2 bases from J, with 18 bases between. The germline V gene encodes CDR1 LGHNA and CDR2 YSLEER. CDR3 sequence: CASSQGGARTGTYEQYF. CDR3 DNA: TGCGCCAGCAGCCAAGGAGGTGCCAGGACTGGCACCTACGAGCAGTACTTC.

The V call is TRBV28, the J call TRBJ1-6; 8 bases fit TRBD1. Germline lookup yields CDR1 MDHEN and CDR2 SYDVKM. This CDR3 region has 14 residues. V trimming: 4 bases; J trimming: 11 bases; junction bases outside the gene matches: 7. The CDR3 bases are TGTGCCAGCAGTTCAGGACAGGGCCTGCCACCCCTCCACTTT. This translates into CASSSGQGLPPLHF.

This sequence joins TRBV11-3 and TRBJ2-2, with D perhaps TRBD2 (5 bases). This CDR3 spans 15 amino acids. V was pared by 5 bases and J by 0 bases, with 10 bases between. Germline V lookup: CDR1 SGHNT, CDR2 YENEEA. Written as DNA, the CDR3 is TGTGCCAGCAGCCTCGGGGAGCCGAACACCGGGGAGCTGTTTTTT. Translating it yields CASSLGEPNTGELFF. The variable domain in full, completed from reference TRBV11-3 and TRBJ2-2, reads EAGVVQSPRYKIIEKKQPVAFWCNPISGHNTLYWYLQNLGQGPELLIRYENEEAVDDSQLPKDRFSAERLKGVDSTLKIQPAELGDSAVYLCASSLGEPNTGELFFGEGSRLTVL.

This clone was seen just once. This chain links TRBV6-5 with TRBJ1-1; 9 bases are shared with TRBD1. V shed 1 base and J 4 bases; nucleotides not matched to a gene: 7. The CDR3 contains 16 residues. Germline loops: CDR1 MNHEY, CDR2 SVGAGI. For the CDR3, the DNA is TGTGCCAGCAGTTACTGGACAGGGGACGTGGGCACTGAAGCTTTCTTT. Translating it yields CASSYWTGDVGTEAFF.

The rearrangement uses TRBV2 and TRBJ1-1; 8 nucleotides agree with TRBD1. Germline V gene lookup returns CDR1 SNHLY and CDR2 FYNNEI. J was trimmed by 0 bases and V by 6 bases; bases with no gene match: 6. CDR3 length equals 15 residues. CDR3 protein: CASRRGQGLNTEAFF. The CDR3 DNA follows: TGTGCCAGCAGAAGAGGACAGGGACTGAACACTGAAGCTTTCTTT.

Concerning this clone: The junction and the germline gene differ at one end; a read error may be behind it. The CDR3 sequence: CASSLNTHTQYF. The DNA for the CDR3 is TGTGCCAGCAGCCTTAACACACATACGCAGTATTTT. The chain couples TRBV9 to TRBJ2-3; the D is unclear. This CDR3 comprises 12 residues. Germline CDR1 is SGDLS and CDR2 is YYNGEE.

The chain carries TRBV28 and TRBJ1-5; D is uncertain. Trimming removed 6 bases at V and 3 bases at J, with 12 bases between. Germline V gene data show CDR1 as MDHEN and CDR2 as SYDVKM. CDR3 size: 14 residues. The DNA of the CDR3 is TGTGCCAGCAGCTCTTACGGATACAATCAGCCCCAGCATTTT. Translating it yields CASSSYGYNQPQHF.

This rearrangement joins TRBV19 to TRBJ2-1, with TRBD2 as a possible D gene (6 bases). V was cut by 8 bases and J by 3 bases, with 11 bases left in between. CDR3 length equals 13 residues. The germline CDR1 and CDR2 sequences are LNHDA and SQIVND (reference sequence). Here the CDR3 DNA reads TGTGCCAGTTTCGGCGGGGTCTACAATGAGCAGTTCTTC. This gives the protein CASFGGVYNEQFF.

The gene calls are TRBV10-3 and TRBJ2-7; D unclear. Germline V lookup: CDR1 ENHRY, CDR2 SYGVKD. CDR3 length equals 12 residues. V was pared by 3 bases and J by 1 base, with 4 bases between. DNA for the CDR3: TGTGCCATCAGTGAATGGTCCTACGAGCAGTACTTC. Translation: CAISEWSYEQYF.

The CDR3 loop reads CASSPGSTLNYGYTF. Here the CDR3 DNA reads TGTGCCAGCAGTCCCGGATCGACTCTTAACTATGGCTACACCTTC. The chain couples TRBV6-5 to TRBJ1-2; D is unclear. The V end was cut by 5 bases, the J end by 1 base, with 14 bases between. The CDR3 is 15 residues long. Germline V gene lookup returns CDR1 MNHEY and CDR2 SVGAGI.

The chain combines TRBV2 with TRBJ2-7; D is possibly TRBD2 (6 bases). V gave up 2 bases and J gave up 6 bases, with 8 bases separating them. CDR3 length equals 12 residues. Germline V gene data show CDR1 as SNHLY and CDR2 as FYNNEI. The DNA of the CDR3 is TGTGCCAGCAGTGAATGGGGAGGCGAGCAGTACTTC. Encoded protein: CASSEWGGEQYF.

The chain combines TRBV2 with TRBJ1-5; 8 bases agree with TRBD1. Germline V lookup: CDR1 SNHLY, CDR2 FYNNEI. The CDR3 has 14 amino acids. With V trimmed by 5 bases and J by 3 bases, 3 bases remained unmatched. The chain's CDR3 is CASSPTGDNQPQHF. CDR3 DNA sequence: TGTGCCAGCAGTCCGACAGGGGACAATCAGCCCCAGCATTTT.

This rearrangement joins TRBV27 to TRBJ2-2; D gene unclear. Trimming left V 3 bases short and J 6 bases short, with 11 bases between. The CDR3 length is 14 residues. Germline CDR1 is MNHEY and CDR2 is SMNVEV (reference sequence). The DNA of the CDR3 is TGTGCCAGCAGTTTGATAGCCACGTCCGGGGAGCTGTTTTTT. Translation: CASSLIATSGELFF.

This chain connects TRBV7-2 to TRBJ1-2, with D perhaps TRBD1 (5 bases). The germline V gene has CDR1 SGHTA and CDR2 FQGNSA. This CDR3 has 14 amino acids. Between the trimmed V and J ends, which lost 4 bases and 5 bases, there was a span of 14 bases. The CDR3 sequence: CASSSFDRTYGYTF. The CDR3 coding sequence is TGTGCCAGCAGCTCCTTCGACCGGACATATGGCTACACCTTC. Full variable domain (remainder filled in from reference TRBV7-2 and TRBJ1-2): GAGVSQSPSNKVTEKGKDVELRCDPISGHTALYWYRQSLGQGLEFLIYFQGNSAPDKSGLPSDRFSAERTGGSVSTLTIQRTQQEDSAVYLCASSSFDRTYGYTFGSGTRLTVV.

J is TRBJ1-5 and V is TRBV7-9; unclear D gene. The CDR3 has 14 residues. V lost 3 bases to trimming and J lost 2 bases, with 8 bases between them. The germline CDR1 and CDR2 sequences are SEHNR and FQNEAQ (reference sequence). The CDR3, as DNA: TGTGCCAGCAGCTTGTACGAGGGCAATCAGCCCCAGCATTTT. Protein sequence: CASSLYEGNQPQHF.

CDR3 in amino acids: CASSSPARGNYGYTF. The CDR3 coding sequence is TGTGCCAGCAGTTCCCCCGCCAGGGGTAACTATGGCTACACCTTC. This chain uses TRBV27 with TRBJ1-2; D perhaps matches TRBD1 (6 bases). Per germline, CDR1 MNHEY and CDR2 SMNVEV (reference sequence). The CDR3 has 15 amino acids. V was shortened by 4 bases and J by 1 base, with 13 bases between the two germline ends.

The chain combines TRBV11-2 with TRBJ1-3; D unresolved. V lost 8 bases, J lost 4 bases, and 24 bases lay in between. The CDR3 loop spans 17 amino acids. CDR1 SGHAT and CDR2 FQNNGV come from the germline V gene. The CDR3 nucleotides are TGTGCCAGCCTAGGACGTACCCCCCCATCTCCGGGAAACACCATATATTTT. This gives the protein CASLGRTPPSPGNTIYF.

The chain is built from TRBV5-6 and TRBJ2-1; the D gene is possibly TRBD1 (6 bases). Trimming shortened V by 0 bases and J by 3 bases, and 7 bases separated the two germline ends. Looked up from germline, CDR1 is SGHDT and CDR2 is YYEEEE. There are 14 residues in the CDR3. The CDR3 region has the DNA TGTGCCAGCAGCTTGGGGGACAACTACAATGAGCAGTTCTTC. Protein product: CASSLGDNYNEQFF.